What follows describes a single T cell receptor beta chain. This clone was detected only once. Which antigen it targets is not known. Per-nucleotide qualities are absent, and no much larger clonotype sits a single base away. The sample belongs to a study of cytomegalovirus exposure and HLA in healthy donors (dated by TCRdb to between 2016 and 2019). Study-wide context: An earlier analysis of approximately 600 of the donors reported roughly 270 Gb of sequence data and more than 90 million unique TCR beta sequences from 150 million to 200 million T cells. Rather than drawing on any new phenotypic data, the later analysis identified candidate immune exposures from TCR beta sequences and the way those sequences occurred across donors. The aim of the study was to test whether cataloging public T cell receptors could identify signatures of past pathogen exposure. The T cell repertoires of 550 to 850 subjects were profiled by immunosequencing and related to cytomegalovirus serostatus. Along with the approximately 700-subject first cohort, a separate validation cohort of about 110 different subjects was used. To predict cytomegalovirus infection status, the study brought together high-throughput TCR immunosequencing, statistical association of individual TCRs with disease status, and machine learning. The number of donors typed differed by locus, with about 620-630 for A, B, C, DRB1 and DQB1, around 560 for DQA1, 606 for DPA1, and some 470 for DPB1. HLA typing covered class I and class II loci at four-digit resolution. Roughly five DR-DQ haplotypes were handled as single units for association and clustering, since linkage in the cohort was strong. Among the roughly 430 genotyped donors, around 79% belonged to the genetic ancestry cluster associated with self-reported Caucasian donors. Across 300 to 500 genotyped donors of the cohort, an average of about 200,000 unique TCR beta nucleotide sequences per donor were sequenced, and approximately 19% of those sequences were non-productive. All discovery cohort repertoires had been generated on a single sequencing platform. In a later analysis, previously published TCR beta repertoires from 550 to 700 donors were re-analyzed and high-resolution HLA genotyping was added so that TCR occurrence patterns could be studied. In a later genetic analysis, genome-wide SNP genotypes for about three fifths of the 666 donors were used, and that subset was treated as a discovery cohort. An early release covering 550 to 700 HLA-typed donors comprised about 300 gigabases of sequencing data and 85 million or so unique TCR sequences. Donor age, sex, ethnicity and CMV serostatus were compiled alongside the repertoire data. In an earlier analysis of 587 of the donors, high-throughput TCR beta sequencing was used to judge whether each TCR beta V gene segment behaved as functional or pseudogenic. Here is what the overall study found, with its caveats: Three of the identified cytomegalovirus-associated TCR beta chains were confirmed in vitro to be specific for cytomegalovirus antigens. At a false discovery rate of 0.05, a later analysis linked 15,000 to 20,000 TCR beta sequences to specific HLA alleles. A later analysis found that TCR association rates varied across HLA loci, with DRB1 alleles showing the most associated TCRs and HLA-C alleles the fewest. It was suggested by the authors that the approach could potentially be generalized to other disease states and immunological phenotypes. In a later analysis, HLA-associated TCR beta chains were found to be more clonally expanded and to have lower generation probabilities than equally common non-associated chains. Linkage disequilibrium might explain the correlated functional status among segregating V segments, but an unknown experimental factor could not be excluded. A later genetic analysis associated a missense DCLRE1C variant with V-gene and J-gene trimming of TCR beta chains, and an independent cohort replicated the association. The earlier analysis of approximately 590 of the donors excluded over 15 rarely observed V segments, including chromosome 9 orphons, because counts were too low. In this cohort, only TCR beta chains were sequenced, and detectable features were limited by the absence of alpha or paired-chain data. The only immune exposure information available for the cohort was CMV serostatus. The sequencing pipeline was judged likely to have produced a cluster of highly shared sequence variants as a technical artifact. According to a later analysis, most CMV-associated TCR beta chains appeared to be HLA-restricted, and the HLA associations seemed to be driven largely by CMV exposure. Strong co-occurrence of HLA alleles, especially DR and DQ, made assigning TCR associations to individual alleles difficult. Compared with the approximately 700-donor mean, donors in an Asian-associated ancestry cluster had fewer N-insertions in productive TCRs, according to a later genetic analysis. The 87-base-pair reads could not distinguish some IMGT-functional V segments, including TRBV6-2 and TRBV6-3, so those segments were excluded. In an earlier analysis of over 550 of the donors, most TCR beta V segments were observed in productive rearrangements about 90% or about 30% of the time, broadly matching IMGT annotations. Roughly uniform sequencing depth across donors was assumed in presence/absence analyses, although this assumption may not hold. A further reported finding was that TCR beta sequences accurately predicted the HLA-A and HLA-B alleles for most subjects in the first cohort. While some public TCRs were present in many individuals, most TCR sequences turned up only very rarely across donors. The classifier was reported to diagnose cytomegalovirus status with high specificity and sensitivity in both the original and validation cohorts. Because HLA typing was unavailable for some donors at each locus, only the typed subset was used in association tests. A later analysis reported that several top co-occurrence clusters appeared linked to parvovirus B19, influenza, CMV and Epstein-Barr virus. The study gave a list of under 200 TCR beta chains associated with cytomegalovirus.

In total, 500 to 700 healthy bone marrow donors made up the cohort. Cohort members were all nominally healthy when sampled, although unrecorded immune exposures were likely present. The donor tested CMV seronegative and was one of the 352 seronegative cohort members. Every donor gave a peripheral blood sample, and the peripheral blood mononuclear cells from that sample were used for TCR beta sequencing. Genomic DNA was extracted from the blood cell samples with the Qiagen DNeasy Blood Extraction Kit. According to the germline V gene (reference sequence), CDR1 reads LNHDA and CDR2 reads SQIVND. The V end loses 6 bases and the J end loses 3 bases, and a stretch of 9 bases separates them. From the cysteine through the phenylalanine, the CDR3 covers 13 amino acids. Solely the CDR3 DNA is kept, with 39 bases framed from the first base. Libraries came from the immunoSEQ multiplex PCR assay. A mixture of 60 forward primers for TCR Vbeta segments and 13 reverse primers for TCR Jbeta segments was used in the multiplex PCR. Amplification of the CDR3 region of rearranged TCR beta genes was performed with a multiplex PCR assay on genomic DNA. The amplified TCR beta libraries were sequenced on the Illumina HiSeq System as 87-base-pair reads. The published analysis was carried out like this. A later analysis counted approximately 76 million unique TCR beta chains across the 650 to 700 repertoires, and some 11 million of these chains were shared by at least two donors. To remove PCR and sequencing errors, raw reads were error-corrected and collapsed into unique sequences using a nearest-neighbor algorithm that merged closely related sequences. To assign V, D and J gene segments, CDR3 sequences were aligned to IMGT reference sequences. For a sequence to be retained, a match of at least six nucleotides was required to both a V gene segment and a J gene segment. Rearrangements were called productive when the CDR3 lacked stop codons and stayed in frame with V and J; all others were non-productive. CDR3 was defined by IMGT convention, running from the second conserved V-encoded cysteine to the conserved J-encoded phenylalanine. In an earlier analysis of 500 to 650 of the donors, sequences lacking an unambiguous match to a single V gene segment were excluded. An earlier analysis of a few hundred of the donors called V segments functional above 56.7% productive rearrangements and segregating when the between-donor standard deviation exceeded 5%. A statistical classification framework was developed to diagnose cytomegalovirus status using the catalog of TCR beta chain sequences. A later analysis assigned V and J genes by comparing TCR nucleotide sequences with IMGT/GENE-DB human TR gene sequences. A later analysis assigned CDR3 sequences and most-parsimonious VDJ recombination scenarios with the TCRdist pipeline. A later analysis defined each TCR beta chain by its CDR3 amino acid sequence plus V-gene family, and excluded reads lacking a unique V-gene family. As a way to deal with suspected cross-contamination and a sequencing artifact, a later analysis dropped under 600 nucleotide sequences that were highly shared and had low generation probability. For each public chain, a later analysis derived a clonal expansion index from normalized ranks of inferred template counts within each repertoire. In a later analysis, generation probabilities were computed with a VDJ recombination model fitted to out-of-frame rearrangements, and the resulting probabilities were checked against IGoR. In a later analysis, TCR-TCR, TCR-HLA and TCR-CMV co-occurrence was scored with hypergeometric tests, and a repertoire-size bias correction was applied to TCR pairs. A later analysis estimated false discovery rates by permuting HLA or CMV assignments 20 times. A later analysis grouped co-occurring TCRs with DBSCAN, adding TCRdist sequence similarity when clustering within HLA-allele-positive subsets. For co-occurrence clustering, repertoires with fewer than 30,000 or more than 120,000 public chains were excluded, along with about five repertoires with anomalous nucleotide sharing. Sourced from immuneACCESS, this table was stored by TCRdb with only in-frame sequences that have V and J called. A share of the clones is absent; for the studies checked, an unresolved V gene accounts for under half, and the remainder has no known explanation. V and J calls plus clone size are reproduced from that table; the DNA served to infer D and trimming. This sample comprises 100,000 or so clones, approximately 80% of them detected only once. The top ten hold 2% of the sample.

The sequenced sample was PBMCs. The TCR sequence derives from a man aged 18-30 years in good health and CMV-seronegative. The V and J genes are TRBV19 and TRBJ1-5; the D gene cannot be resolved reliably. The CDR3: CASSPTPNQPQHF. The DNA sequence follows: TGTGCCAGTAGCCCCACACCCAATCAGCCCCAGCATTTT. The entire variable domain, with the stretches around the CDR3 drawn from the reference TRBV19 and TRBJ1-5 proteins, is DGGITQSPKYLFRKEGQNVTLSCEQNLNHDAMYWYRQDPGQGLRLIYYSQIVNDFQKGDIAEGYSVSREKKESFPLTVTSAQKNPTAFYLCASSPTPNQPQHFGDGTRLSIL.